The TCR beta chain under discussion was sequenced for a study of CD8+CD57+ T cells in acquired aplastic anemia. Overall study context: Yields of DNA that came from sorted CD4+ and CD8+ cells averaged roughly 3 ug.

Study observations and caveats: The CD8+ Simpson's diversity of patients and controls was not significantly different. The same twenty-nine CD8+ CDR3 sequences occurred in patients and in controls.

This clonotype occurred many times. Its antigen is unidentified. Patients included in sequencing had previously demonstrated CD8+CD57+ cell expansion by flow cytometry. There were no patients without severe acquired aplastic anemia. The study profiled TCR beta VDJ and CDR3 using genomic DNA as template. Each CDR3 protein gets one entry after TCRdb re-called the reads with MiXCR. The sample contains under 200,000 distinct CDR3 sequences, around half of which appear only once. V was trimmed by 2 bases and J by 6 bases, leaving 14 bases between them. CDR3 size: 14 residues. The chain joins TRBV12-3 or TRBV12-4 to TRBJ2-7, with D perhaps TRBD2 (7 bases). This receptor was identified in a human donor with aplastic anemia. Specimen: sorted CD4+, CD8+, or CD8+CD57+ T cells (not recorded which) from PBMCs. CDR3 in DNA: TGTGCCAGCAGTTTAAGCGGGACATCTCTCGAGCAGTACTTC. Encoded protein: CASSLSGTSLEQYF.